The TCR beta chain described here comes from a study of T cell responses to AZD1222 COVID-19 vaccine. Whole-study findings and limits: The study found Spike-specific TCR breadth and depth rose after two AZD1222 doses.

Concerning this clone itself: Its matching antigen is unknown.

Second-dose timings of about 4 or about 12 weeks were pooled. CDR1 is SNHLY, CDR2 FYNNEI, per germline. The CDR3 sequence is 16 residues long. Trimming pared 0 bases from V and 0 bases from J, leaving 9 bases between. TCRdb keeps only in-frame clones here, not all; method: immunoSEQ multiplex PCR. Found here are around 96,000 clones, 75% to 95% of them singletons; the top ten hold approximately 10%. The starting material was peripheral blood, obtained 28 days after the second AZD1222 dose. This rearrangement joins TRBV2 to TRBJ2-1; unclear D gene. The origin of this receptor is an adult who received the AZD1222 COVID-19 vaccine. The CDR3, as DNA: TGTGCCAGCAGTGAAGCGTTATTGAGCTCCTACAATGAGCAGTTCTTC. Amino acid sequence: CASSEALLSSYNEQFF.